The 21 T cell receptor beta chains below come from one sample, sequenced in a study of T cells in women clearing cervical HPV infection. Sequenced by immunoSEQ multiplex PCR; TCRdb stores in-frame clones only, minus some. This sample's table has 30,000 to 40,000 clones. Input material: blood buffy coat. These receptors were obtained from a woman between 18 and 70 years old with a cervical HPV16 infection that either progressed to CIN3+ or cleared (not recorded which).

As regards this clone: The CDR3 end falls 3 residues outside the read, so it is completed with the germline J gene. The genes are TRBV5-4 and TRBJ2-7, with TRBD2 identical over 10 bases. The CDR3 contains 14 residues. J gave up 3 bases and V 4 bases, and 4 bases lay outside the gene matches. The germline V gene has CDR1 SGHNT and CDR2 YYREEE (reference sequence). The CDR3 bases that were read are TGTGCCAGCAGCACCTCTAGCGGGGGCTACGAG. Residues: CASSTSSGGYE. The complete CDR3 reads CASSTSSGGYEQYF.

As to this clone: Read data end 3 residues before the CDR3 end; the end is taken from the germline J gene. V gene TRBV30 combines with J gene TRBJ1-2; maybe TRBD1 (5 bases). The CDR3 contains 13 residues. Germline V CDR1 and CDR2: GTSNPN, SVGIG (reference sequence). Here the CDR3 reads CAWSVGRGNDYTF. The CDR3 bases that were read are TGTGCCTGGAGTGTAGGGAGGGGCAATGAC.

Points on this clone: With the read ending 3 residues before the CDR3 end, the germline J gene is used to fill in that end. This sequence joins TRBV5-5 and TRBJ2-7, with D perhaps matching TRBD2 (6 bases). Trimming removed 4 bases from V and 0 bases from J, with 14 bases in between. CDR1 and CDR2 from the germline V gene are SGHKS and YYEKEE (reference sequence). The CDR3 extends over 15 amino acids. The CDR3 DNA, read in part, is TGTGCCAGCAGCACCACTAGCAGCAGCTCCTACGAG. Translated: CASSTTSSSSYE. The CDR3 as a whole reads CASSTTSSSSYEQYF. Together with reference TRBV5-5 and TRBJ2-7, the CDR3 gives the full variable domain: DAGVTQSPTHLIKTRGQQVTLRCSPISGHKSVSWYQQVLGQGPQFIFQYYEKEERGRGNFPDRFSARQFPNYSSELNVNALLLGDSALYLCASSTTSSSSYEQYFGPGTRLTVT.

With respect to this clone: The read is 3 residues too short to cover the CDR3 end, so that end is filled in from the germline J gene. The chain carries TRBV11-3 and TRBJ2-7; 7 nucleotides line up with TRBD2. The CDR3 covers 14 residues. Trimming took 1 base from V and 1 from J; bases not matched to a gene: 1. The V gene's germline CDR1 is SGHNT and CDR2 YENEEA. CDR3 sequence: CASSLGGGSYEQYF. CDR3 DNA (partial): TGTGCCAGCAGCTTAGGGGGGGGATCCTACGAG.

In the case of this clone: The observed sequence ends 3 residues before the CDR3 terminus, with the missing tail filled in from the germline J gene. The chain uses TRBV10-3 and TRBJ2-2, with D tentatively TRBD2 (5 bases). CDR1 and CDR2 from the germline V gene are ENHRY and SYGVKD. V was shortened by 2 bases and J by 4 bases, with 11 bases between the two germline ends. This CDR3 has 15 residues. CDR3 loop: CAISERGSPTGELFF. The part of the CDR3 DNA that was read is TGTGCCATCAGTGAGCGGGGATCTCCCACCGGGGAG.

About this clone: Read data end 3 residues before the CDR3 end; the end is taken from the germline J gene. V and J are TRBV2 and TRBJ1-4, with D maybe TRBD1 (5 bases). Germline V gene sequence: CDR1 SNHLY, CDR2 FYNNEI. This CDR3 has 14 residues. V dropped 7 bases and J dropped 5 bases, with 14 bases sitting between them. The CDR3 bases that were read are TGTGCCAGCAACCTGGAGGGGCAGAATGAAAAA. Encoded protein: CASNLEGQNEK. Given in full, the CDR3 is CASNLEGQNEKLFF.

In the case of this clone: Sequencing ends 3 residues short of the CDR3 end; the germline J gene provides the rest. The chain combines TRBV5-6 with TRBJ2-2; D may be TRBD2 (6 bases). The V end lost 0 bases, the J end lost 6 bases, and 9 bases lay between the germline ends. The length of the CDR3 is 14 residues. Germline V gene lookup returns CDR1 SGHDT and CDR2 YYEEEE. CDR3 sequence: CASSLGLAAGELFF. CDR3 bases read: TGTGCCAGCAGCTTGGGGTTAGCGGCCGGGGAG.

For this clone: Sequencing ends 3 residues short of the CDR3 end; the germline J gene provides the rest. The chain recombines TRBV20-1 with TRBJ1-3, with D hard to call. This CDR3 region has 14 residues. The germline V and J ends were trimmed by 0 bases and 0 bases, with 6 bases remaining between them. Germline V CDR1 and CDR2: DFQATT, SNEGSKA (reference sequence). CDR3 region: CSARDHSSGNTIYF. The sequenced part of the CDR3 DNA is TGCAGTGCTAGAGATCACAGCTCTGGAAACACC.

In the case of this clone: This sample also contains other DNA sequences that code for the same CDR3. CDR3 loop: CASSPRVRNNEQFF. The sequenced CDR3 bases are TGTGCCAGCAGCCCCCGGGTTCGGAACAATGAG. V gene TRBV13 combines with J gene TRBJ2-1; D not certain. Read coverage stops 3 residues before the CDR3 terminus; the germline J gene supplies the remainder. V dropped 5 bases and J dropped 5 bases, with 13 bases sitting between them. CDR3 size: 14 residues. In germline, CDR1 is PRHDT, CDR2 FYEKMQ (reference sequence). Looking up the rest from reference TRBV13 and TRBJ2-1 gives the full variable domain: AAGVIQSPRHLIKEKRETATLKCYPIPRHDTVYWYQQGPGQDPQFLISFYEKMQSDKGSIPDRFSAQQFSDYHSELNMSSLELGDSALYFCASSPRVRNNEQFFGPGTRLTVL.

About this clone itself: The read terminates 3 residues ahead of where the CDR3 ends, so the germline J gene completes it. The rearrangement links TRBV2 to TRBJ2-3, with 7 nucleotides matching TRBD2. V trimming: 7 bases; J trimming: 1 base; junction bases outside the gene matches: 8. Germline V gene lookup returns CDR1 SNHLY and CDR2 FYNNEI. The CDR3 extends over 15 amino acids. Partial CDR3 DNA: TGTGCCAGCACCCCCCTGGCGGGGGGCACAGATACG. It is translated as CASTPLAGGTDT. The CDR3 in its entirety is CASTPLAGGTDTQYF.

A word on this clone: The read gets to within 3 residues of the CDR3 end, and the germline J gene fills in the rest. The chain uses TRBV30 and TRBJ1-1; 10 bases fit TRBD1. Per germline, CDR1 GTSNPN and CDR2 SVGIG (reference sequence). The CDR3 length is 18 residues. With 1 base clipped from V and 0 bases from J, the junction kept 11 bases outside the gene matches. CDR3 DNA (partial): TGTGCCTGGAGTGCCCGGACAGGGGGGAGGGGAGTGAACACTGAA. It translates to CAWSARTGGRGVNTE. The entire CDR3 protein reads CAWSARTGGRGVNTEAFF.

This clone is called medium-sized based on its frequency. The read is 3 residues too short to cover the CDR3 end, so that end is filled in from the germline J gene. This sample includes further DNA sequences coding for the same CDR3. V usage is TRBV18 and J usage is TRBJ2-5; TRBD1 aligns across 7 bases. Germline V gene lookup returns CDR1 KGHSH and CDR2 LQKENI. This CDR3 spans 15 amino acids. The ends lost 3 bases at V and 5 bases at J; junction bases unmatched: 9. CDR3 DNA (partial): TGTGCCAGCTCACCTCGGCAGGGGGTACAGGAGACC. Translated, it gives CASSPRQGVQET. The whole CDR3 protein is CASSPRQGVQETQYF.

Worth noting for this clone: An end of the junction differs from the germline gene, which may be a read error. The missing CDR3 end, 3 residues past where the read stops, is filled in from the germline J gene. The gene calls are TRBV19 and TRBJ1-5; D possibly corresponds to TRBD1 (6 bases). Germline V lookup: CDR1 LNHDA, CDR2 SQIVND (reference sequence). The CDR3 is 14 amino acids. The part of the CDR3 DNA that was read is TGTACCAGTACCACCTCGGGGGGCGCGGAGCCC. Translating gives CTSTTSGGAEP. The full CDR3 protein is CTSTTSGGAEPQHF.

About this clone itself: The CDR3 is cut off 3 residues early in the read; its end comes from the germline J gene. The gene calls are TRBV5-6 and TRBJ2-5, with 7 bases lining up with TRBD2. The germline V gene has CDR1 SGHDT and CDR2 YYEEEE. The ends lost 4 bases at V and 2 bases at J; junction bases unmatched: 5. The CDR3 contains 14 residues. The CDR3 DNA, read in part, is TGTGCCAGCAGCCTAGGGACTACTCAAGAGACC. Translated, it gives CASSLGTTQET. The full-length CDR3 reads as CASSLGTTQETQYF.

Concerning this clone: Read data end 3 residues before the CDR3 end; the end is taken from the germline J gene. This chain uses TRBV5-6 with TRBJ2-2; D possibly corresponds to TRBD1 (6 bases). The CDR3 consists of 13 residues. CDR1 is SGHDT, CDR2 YYEEEE, per germline. V shed 5 bases and J shed 4 bases, with 9 bases lying between them. The CDR3 DNA, read in part, is TGTGCCAGCAGACCCAGGGGCACCGGGGAG. This translates into CASRPRGTGE. The CDR3 reads in full as CASRPRGTGELFF.

Of note for this clone: The read finishes 3 residues shy of the CDR3 end, and the germline J gene is used to complete it. The chain is built from TRBV20-1 and TRBJ2-3; the match to TRBD2 covers 10 bases. V trimming: 2 bases; J trimming: 6 bases; junction bases outside the gene matches: 2. The CDR3 consists of 13 residues. Germline values: CDR1 DFQATT, CDR2 SNEGSKA (reference sequence). Incomplete CDR3 DNA: TGCAGTGCTAGACTAGCGGGAGTCGATACG. Its protein is CSARLAGVDT. The entire CDR3 sequence reads CSARLAGVDTQYF.

Details on this clone: The CDR3 extends 3 residues past the end of the read, so its final part is completed from the germline J gene. This chain uses TRBV19 with TRBJ1-2; weak D call: TRBD1 (5 bases). The CDR3 length is 14 residues. The germline V gene encodes CDR1 LNHDA and CDR2 SQIVND (reference sequence). Trimming left V 1 base short and J 6 bases short, with 12 bases between. CDR3 DNA (partial): TGTGCCAGTAGTATAGTAGGGGAGAGGGATGGC. It encodes CASSIVGERDG. The whole CDR3 reads CASSIVGERDGYTF.

Judged by frequency, this clone is medium-sized (0.01 to 0.1%). The DNA ends 3 residues before the CDR3 does, and the rest of the CDR3 is filled in from the germline J gene. The chain carries TRBV7-3 and TRBJ2-2; TRBD2 is a possible D gene (7 bases). Looked up from germline, CDR1 is SGHTA and CDR2 is FQGTGA. Trimming removed 9 bases at V and 7 bases at J, with 18 bases between. This CDR3 region has 14 residues. The DNA read from the CDR3 is TGTGCCAGGAAGGGGGAGGGCCGAAACGGGGAG. This translates into CARKGEGRNGE. The complete CDR3 reads CARKGEGRNGELFF.

According to its frequency, this clone is medium-sized. Sequencing ends 3 residues short of the CDR3 end; the germline J gene provides the rest. This chain connects TRBV2 to TRBJ2-1; D not resolved. The germline CDR1 and CDR2 sequences are SNHLY and FYNNEI. The CDR3 has 13 amino acids. V lost 7 bases and J lost 4, with 11 bases in between. CDR3 amino acids: CASKIALYNEQFF. The sequenced part of the CDR3 DNA is TGTGCCAGCAAGATAGCACTTTACAATGAG.

A word on this clone: The read gets to within 3 residues of the CDR3 end, and the germline J gene fills in the rest. The V gene is TRBV5-1, the J gene TRBJ2-3; tentatively, D is TRBD1 (5 bases). Germline V gene lookup returns CDR1 SGHRS and CDR2 YFSETQ. This CDR3 has 14 amino acids. The CDR3 is CASSTRADQETQYF. The sequenced part of the CDR3 DNA is TGCGCCAGCAGCACCAGGGCGGACCAAGAGACG.

As concerns this clone: The CDR3 extends 3 residues past the end of the read, so its final part is completed from the germline J gene. J is TRBJ2-7 and V is TRBV2; 12 bases match TRBD2. From germline, CDR1 is SNHLY and CDR2 FYNNEI. The J segment lost 1 base and the V segment lost 7 bases, leaving 11 bases of the junction unmatched. This CDR3 is built from 17 residues. Incomplete CDR3 DNA: TGTGCCAGCACCGGGGAGACTAGCGGGAGATCTTCCTACGAG. Protein: CASTGETSGRSSYE. The complete CDR3 protein is CASTGETSGRSSYEQYF.